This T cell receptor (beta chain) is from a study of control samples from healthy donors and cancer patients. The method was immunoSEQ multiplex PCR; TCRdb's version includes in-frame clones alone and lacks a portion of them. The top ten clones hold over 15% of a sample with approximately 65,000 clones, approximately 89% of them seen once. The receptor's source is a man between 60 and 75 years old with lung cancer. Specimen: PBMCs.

For the CDR3, the DNA is TGTGCCTGGAGTGCCCAACGGGTCACTGAAGCTTTCTTT. Protein: CAWSAQRVTEAFF. The rearrangement links TRBV30 to TRBJ1-1; the D is unclear. Trimming stripped 1 base from V and 4 bases from J, with 10 bases between. This CDR3 spans 13 amino acids. Germline assignment: CDR1 GTSNPN and CDR2 SVGIG (reference sequence).